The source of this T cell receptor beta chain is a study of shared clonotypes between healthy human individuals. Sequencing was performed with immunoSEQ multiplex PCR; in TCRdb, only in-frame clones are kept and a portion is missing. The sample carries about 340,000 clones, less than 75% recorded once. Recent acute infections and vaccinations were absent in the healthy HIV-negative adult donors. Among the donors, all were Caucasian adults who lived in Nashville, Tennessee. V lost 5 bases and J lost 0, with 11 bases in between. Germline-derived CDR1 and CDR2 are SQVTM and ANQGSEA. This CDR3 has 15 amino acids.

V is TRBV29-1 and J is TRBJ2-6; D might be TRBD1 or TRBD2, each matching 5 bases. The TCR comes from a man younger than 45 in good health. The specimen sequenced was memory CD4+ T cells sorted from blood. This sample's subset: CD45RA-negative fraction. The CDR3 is CSVLEGNSGANVLTF. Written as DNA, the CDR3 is TGCAGCGTTTTAGAGGGGAACTCTGGGGCCAACGTCCTGACTTTC.